The clone carrying this T cell receptor beta chain was seen a few times. One end of the junction does not line up with germline, which may come from a read error. MiXCR, applied by TCRdb to the RT-PCR reads, yields one record per CDR3 protein. Of about 680,000 distinct CDR3 sequences in the sample, approximately 15% were seen once. Germline assignment: CDR1 DFQATT and CDR2 SNEGSKA (reference sequence). The CDR3 runs to 15 residues. Input material: memory CD4+ T cells from blood. The chain links TRBV20-1 to TRBJ2-3, with 11 bases that match TRBD2. The receptor was derived from a female donor in good health, serving as a healthy control. In nucleotides, the CDR3 is TGCAGTGCCAGAGCCCCTAGCGGGAGGTCAGATACGCAGTATTTT. Translated: CSARAPSGRSDTQYF.